This T cell receptor (beta chain) was sequenced for a study of cytomegalovirus exposure and HLA in healthy donors. Profiling relied on immunoSEQ multiplex PCR, and the TCRdb table lists in-frame clones only, not all of them. The profile shows 130,000 to 150,000 clones, about 88% of them singletons. After removal of 0 bases from V and 8 bases from J, the junction contained 5 bases not matched to a gene. The CDR3 loop spans 15 amino acids. In germline, CDR1 is MGHRA, CDR2 YSYEKL. As regards this clone: The antigen remains unidentified.

Whole-study results and caveats: Reportedly, diagnosis of cytomegalovirus status by the classifier showed high specificity and sensitivity. The study listed under 200 cytomegalovirus-associated TCR beta chains.

J is TRBJ1-2 and V is TRBV4-1; 11 positions agree with TRBD1. Sequenced material: PBMCs. This receptor was obtained from a woman in her late teens or twenties in good health and CMV-seropositive. The CDR3 protein is CASSQDPGQGVGYTF. The CDR3 bases are TGCGCCAGCAGCCAAGATCCGGGACAGGGGGTCGGCTACACCTTC.